The 11 T cell receptor beta chains reported below all come from one sample, sequenced in a study of T cells in Graves' hyperthyroidism and ophthalmopathy. Amplification targeted TCR beta CDR3 regions from RNA transcripts. HTBI primers drove first-round RT-PCR of the TCR CDR3. TCRdb reprocessed the multiplex PCR reads with MiXCR, giving one entry per CDR3 protein. The sample has roughly 500,000 distinct CDR3 sequences; approximately 15% are singletons. Material: blood. These receptors were taken from a woman aged 30 to 39 with Graves' hyperthyroidism that later progressed to Graves' ophthalmopathy.

With respect to this clonotype: It may be a read error: a sequence one base away is much more abundant. The rearrangement links TRBV6-2 or TRBV6-3 to TRBJ1-2; tentatively, D is TRBD1 (6 bases). The CDR3 runs 14 residues. Looked up from germline, CDR1 is MNHEY and CDR2 is SVGEGT. Trimming cost V 5 bases and J 4 bases, with 14 bases left between them. CDR3 loop: CASSNREETYGYTF. The CDR3 DNA sequence: TGTGCCAGCAGTAACAGGGAGGAGACCTATGGCTACACCTTC.

This clonotype was detected ten times or more. This sequence joins TRBV29-1 and TRBJ2-3, with TRBD2 matching 9 bases. Germline CDR1 and CDR2: SQVTM and ANQGSEA. The CDR3 spans 14 residues. CDR3 DNA: TGCAGTCTGAGAGGGACTAGCAGCACAGATACGCAGTATTTT. Protein: CSLRGTSSTDTQYF.

A few counts support this clonotype. This chain uses TRBV5-1 with TRBJ2-7; TRBD1 aligns across 8 bases. Germline V gives CDR1 SGHRS, CDR2 YFSETQ. CDR3 size: 17 residues. Losses at the gene ends were 0 bases for V and 3 bases for J; bases not matched to a gene: 11. CDR3 DNA sequence: TGCGCCAGCAGCTTGGACCCAGGGGGCACAGATTTCTACGAGCAGTACTTC. It specifies CASSLDPGGTDFYEQYF.

This clonotype occurred many times. As DNA, the CDR3 is TGTGCCAGCAGCTCCCAAAGCGGGACCCCGGATGAGCAGTTCTTC. Protein: CASSSQSGTPDEQFF. This rearrangement joins TRBV7-2 to TRBJ2-1, with 7 bases lining up with TRBD2. The CDR3 runs to 15 residues. CDR1 SGHTA and CDR2 FQGNSA come from the germline V gene. V was pared by 4 bases and J by 8 bases, with 11 bases of the junction left unmatched.

This clonotype was seen more than once but under ten times. The V gene is TRBV6-2 or TRBV6-3, the J gene TRBJ2-2; 8 bases are a match to TRBD1. The CDR3 consists of 14 residues. The junction had 9 bases not matched to a gene; V was cut back by 8 bases and J by 7 bases. Germline V CDR1 and CDR2: MNHEY, SVGEGT. The CDR3 DNA reads TGTGCCAGCCGGGGGACAGGTGGATTCGGGGAGCTGTTTTTT. This encodes CASRGTGGFGELFF.

For this clonotype: Since a much larger clone is just one base distant, this may be a read error. The chain recombines TRBV28 with TRBJ2-7, with a weak D call TRBD1 (7 bases). Germline CDR1 reads MDHEN; CDR2 reads SYDVKM. This CDR3 has 16 residues. Here the CDR3 DNA reads TGTGCCAGCAGTTTAATAATACAGGGGAGGCGAGACGAGCGGTACTTC. Translating gives CASSLIIQGRRDERYF.

The sample holds a few counts of this clonotype. The chain recombines TRBV20-1 with TRBJ2-4; 16 nucleotides line up with TRBD2. Germline V lookup: CDR1 DFQATT, CDR2 SNEGSKA (reference sequence). This CDR3 spans 19 amino acids. With V trimmed by 0 bases and J by 0 bases, 5 bases remained unmatched. The CDR3 nucleotides are TGCAGTGCTAGAGAACAGGGACTAGCGGGAGGGCTAGCCAAAAACATTCAGTACTTC. Encoded protein: CSAREQGLAGGLAKNIQYF.

This clonotype was detected a few times. A much larger clone differs by one base, so this may be a read error. This is likely a read error, given that the CDR3 carries no conserved phenylalanine or tryptophan at its end. This chain connects TRBV11-3 to TRBJ2-5, with D possibly being TRBD2 (5 bases). Trimming removed 0 bases at V and 5 bases at J, with 16 bases between. The CDR3 covers 16 residues. Germline V gives CDR1 SGHNT, CDR2 YENEEA. In DNA form, the CDR3 reads TGTGCCAGCAGCTTAGATTCGGCTGGTGGGGAGGAGACCCAGTACCTC. This gives the protein CASSLDSAGGEETQYL.

Ten or more counts support this clonotype. The chain uses TRBV19 and TRBJ2-7; no definite D call. From germline, CDR1 is LNHDA and CDR2 SQIVND (reference sequence). The V end lost 3 bases, the J end lost 3 bases, and 6 bases lay between the germline ends. This CDR3 has 12 residues. For the CDR3, the DNA is TGTGCCAGTAGTATCGGCAGCTACGAGCAGTACTTC. It encodes CASSIGSYEQYF.

This clonotype was found many times. The chain joins TRBV28 to TRBJ2-7, with D possibly being TRBD1 or TRBD2 (5 bases each). The V and J ends lost 7 bases and 7 bases respectively, with 14 bases between them. Germline V CDR1 and CDR2: MDHEN, SYDVKM. The CDR3 is 12 residues long. The CDR3 DNA follows: TGTGCCAGCACCCGGGGCAGGGAGGAGCAGTACTTC. Encoded protein: CASTRGREEQYF.

The V and J genes are TRBV7-9 and TRBJ2-7, with D hard to call. Trimming left V 10 bases short and J 2 bases short, with 9 bases between. The germline gives CDR1 SEHNR, CDR2 FQNEAQ (reference sequence). This CDR3 comprises 11 residues. This CDR3 is CAIQETYEQYF. In DNA, the CDR3 is TGTGCCATCCAGGAAACCTACGAGCAGTACTTC.